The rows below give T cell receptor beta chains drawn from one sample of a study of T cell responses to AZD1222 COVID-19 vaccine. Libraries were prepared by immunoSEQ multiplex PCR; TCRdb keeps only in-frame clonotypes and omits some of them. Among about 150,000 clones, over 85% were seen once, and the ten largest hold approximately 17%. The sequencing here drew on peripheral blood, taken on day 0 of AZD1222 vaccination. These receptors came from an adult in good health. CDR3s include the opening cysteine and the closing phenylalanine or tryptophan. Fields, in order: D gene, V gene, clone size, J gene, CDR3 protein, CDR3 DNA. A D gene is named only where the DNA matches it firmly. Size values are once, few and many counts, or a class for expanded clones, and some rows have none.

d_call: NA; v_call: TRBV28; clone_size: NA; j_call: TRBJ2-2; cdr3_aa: CASSFFRSGELFF; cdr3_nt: TGTGCCAGCAGTTTTTTCAGGTCCGGGGAGCTGTTTTTT
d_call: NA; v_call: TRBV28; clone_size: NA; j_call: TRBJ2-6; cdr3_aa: CASVVRGGRSGANVLTF; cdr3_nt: TGTGCCAGCGTAGTTAGGGGGGGCAGATCTGGGGCCAACGTCCTGACTTTC
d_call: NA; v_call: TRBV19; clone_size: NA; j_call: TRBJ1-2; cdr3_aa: CASSSPRGGYGYTF; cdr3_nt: TGTGCCAGTAGTAGCCCCAGGGGAGGGTATGGCTACACCTTC
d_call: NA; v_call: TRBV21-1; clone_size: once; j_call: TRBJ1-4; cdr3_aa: CASSKGRTDF; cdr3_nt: TGTGCCAGCAGCAAAGGGAGGACAGATTTT
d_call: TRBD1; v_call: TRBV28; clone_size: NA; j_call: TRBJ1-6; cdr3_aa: CASSLPGQRAFSPLHF; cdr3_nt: TGTGCCAGCAGCCTACCGGGACAGAGGGCGTTTTCACCCCTCCACTTT
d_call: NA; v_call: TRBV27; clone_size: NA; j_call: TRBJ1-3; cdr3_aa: CASSPLGQPKNTIYF; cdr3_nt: TGTGCCAGCAGTCCTCTTGGCCAGCCGAAAAACACCATATATTTT
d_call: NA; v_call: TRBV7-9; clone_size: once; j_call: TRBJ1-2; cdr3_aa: CASSPQRDALANYGYTF; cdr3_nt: TGTGCCAGCAGCCCCCAGCGAGACGCTCTCGCCAACTATGGCTACACCTTC
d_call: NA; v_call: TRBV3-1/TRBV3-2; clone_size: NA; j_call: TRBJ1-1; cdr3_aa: CASSPHGLGDTEAFF; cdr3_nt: TGTGCCAGCAGCCCCCACGGGCTGGGGGACACTGAAGCTTTCTTT
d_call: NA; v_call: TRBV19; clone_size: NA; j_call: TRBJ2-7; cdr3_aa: CASSTPRTDGPRYEQYF; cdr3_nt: TGTGCCAGTAGTACACCCCGGACGGACGGGCCCCGCTACGAGCAGTACTTC
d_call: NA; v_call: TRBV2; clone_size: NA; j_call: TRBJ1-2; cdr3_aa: CASRRGSAGYTF; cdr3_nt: TGTGCCAGCAGACGGGGGAGCGCTGGCTACACCTTC
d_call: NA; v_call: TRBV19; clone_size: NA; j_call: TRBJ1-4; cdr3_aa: CASSVGRVTNEKLFF; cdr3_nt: TGTGCCAGTAGCGTCGGCAGGGTTACTAATGAAAAACTGTTTTTT
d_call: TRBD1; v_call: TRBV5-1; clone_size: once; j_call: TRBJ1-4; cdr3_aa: CASSLAGQGGEKLFF; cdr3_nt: TGCGCCAGCAGCTTGGCGGGACAGGGTGGTGAAAAACTGTTTTTT
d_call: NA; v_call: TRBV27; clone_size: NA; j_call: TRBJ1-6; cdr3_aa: CASGMAYNSPLHF; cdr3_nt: TGTGCCAGCGGGATGGCCTATAATTCACCCCTCCACTTT
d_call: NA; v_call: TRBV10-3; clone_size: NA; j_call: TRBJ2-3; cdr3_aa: CAISEVDGTDTQYF; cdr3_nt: TGTGCCATCAGTGAGGTGGACGGCACAGATACGCAGTATTTT
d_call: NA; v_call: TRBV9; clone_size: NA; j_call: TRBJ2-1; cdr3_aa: CASSVGGESYNEQFF; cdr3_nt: TGTGCCAGCAGCGTAGGGGGGGAATCCTACAATGAGCAGTTCTTC
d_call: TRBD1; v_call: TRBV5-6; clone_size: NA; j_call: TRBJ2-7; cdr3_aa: CASSLLPQGATEQYF; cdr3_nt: TGTGCCAGCAGCCTTCTGCCCCAGGGGGCAACCGAGCAGTACTTC
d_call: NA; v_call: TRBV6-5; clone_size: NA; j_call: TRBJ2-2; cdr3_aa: CASRGVGYTGELFF; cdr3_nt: TGTGCCAGCAGGGGGGTTGGATACACCGGGGAGCTGTTTTTT
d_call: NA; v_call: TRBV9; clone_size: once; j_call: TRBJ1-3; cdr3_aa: CASRGDRGTEGNTIYF; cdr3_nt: TGTGCCAGCAGAGGAGACCGGGGTACAGAAGGAAACACCATATATTTT
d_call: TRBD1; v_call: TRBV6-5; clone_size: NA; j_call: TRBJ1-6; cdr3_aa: CASSYRGTGWSPLHF; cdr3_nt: TGTGCCAGCAGTTACAGAGGGACAGGGTGGTCACCCCTCCACTTT
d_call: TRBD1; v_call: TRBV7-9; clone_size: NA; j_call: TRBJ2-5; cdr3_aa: CASSRAAGTGETQYF; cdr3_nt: TGTGCCAGCAGCCGCGCCGCCGGGACAGGGGAGACCCAGTACTTC
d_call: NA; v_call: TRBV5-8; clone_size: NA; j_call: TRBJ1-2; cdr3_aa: CASSPGRASYGYTF; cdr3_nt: TGTGCCAGCTCCCCGGGGCGCGCGAGCTATGGCTACACCTTC
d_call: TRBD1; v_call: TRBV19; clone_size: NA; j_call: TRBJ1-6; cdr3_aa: CASSRTLQGVFSPLHF; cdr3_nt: TGTGCCAGTAGTCGGACCCTCCAGGGGGTTTTTTCACCCCTCCACTTT
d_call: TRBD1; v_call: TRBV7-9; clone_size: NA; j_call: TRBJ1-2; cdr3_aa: CASSTGDNYGYTF; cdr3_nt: TGTGCCAGCAGCACAGGGGATAACTATGGCTACACCTTC
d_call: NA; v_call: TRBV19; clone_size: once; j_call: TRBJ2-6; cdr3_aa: CASSMFGTRGIPRANVLTF; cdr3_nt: TGTGCCAGTAGTATGTTTGGGACAAGGGGAATCCCCAGGGCCAACGTCCTGACTTTC
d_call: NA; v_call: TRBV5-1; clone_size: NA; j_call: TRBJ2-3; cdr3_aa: CASSPGTSSTDTQYF; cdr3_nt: TGCGCCAGCAGCCCCGGGACATCGAGCACAGATACGCAGTATTTT
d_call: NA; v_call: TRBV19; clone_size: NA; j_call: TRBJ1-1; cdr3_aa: CASSIGSPNTEAFF; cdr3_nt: TGTGCCAGTAGTATAGGTAGCCCGAACACTGAAGCTTTCTTT
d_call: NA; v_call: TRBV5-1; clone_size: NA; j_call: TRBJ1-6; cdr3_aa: CASSSRNSPLHF; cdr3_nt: TGCGCCAGCAGCTCCCGGAATTCACCCCTCCACTTT
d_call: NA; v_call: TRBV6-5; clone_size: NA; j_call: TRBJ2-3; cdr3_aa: CASSYQAGRSIDTQYF; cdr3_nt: TGTGCCAGCAGTTACCAGGCAGGGCGAAGTATAGATACGCAGTATTTT
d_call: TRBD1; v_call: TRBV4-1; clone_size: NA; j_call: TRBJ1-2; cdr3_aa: CASSQDSGQVPSNYGYTF; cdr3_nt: TGCGCCAGCAGCCAAGACTCGGGACAGGTACCCTCTAACTATGGCTACACCTTC